A selection of T cell receptor beta chains follows, all from one sample in a study of CD8+CD57+ T cells in acquired aplastic anemia. A single record per CDR3 protein comes from TCRdb applying MiXCR to the reads. The table lists about 40,000 distinct CDR3 sequences, approximately 63% of them singletons. The source material was sorted CD4+, CD8+, or CD8+CD57+ T cells (not recorded which) from PBMCs. These receptors originate from a human donor with aplastic anemia. Both conserved end residues are part of each CDR3. D genes are given only for firm matches. Rows may omit the clone size; those that give it use once, few, many or a size class.

TRBV6-4	TRBJ2-2	.	many	CASSTGGDTGELFF	TGTGCCAGCAGTACAGGGGGGGACACCGGGGAGCTGTTTTTT
TRBV7-3	TRBJ1-6	.	.	CASSFSGVSPLHF	TGTGCCAGCAGCTTTTCGGGGGTTTCACCCCTCCACTTT
TRBV25-1	TRBJ1-3	.	once	CASSVPGGNTIYF	TGTGCCAGCAGTGTGCCAGGGGGAAACACCATATATTTT
TRBV11-2	TRBJ2-3	TRBD2	.	CASSLGTSLTDTQYF	TGTGCCAGCAGCCTAGGGACTAGTCTCACAGATACGCAGTATTTT
TRBV11-2	TRBJ2-5	TRBD1	.	CASSPGTGGQTQYF	TGTGCCAGCAGCCCCGGGACAGGGGGACAGACCCAGTACTTC
TRBV7-9	TRBJ2-7	TRBD1	many	CASSSAPGQATYEQYF	TGTGCCAGCAGCTCCGCACCGGGACAGGCCACCTACGAGCAGTACTTC
TRBV27	TRBJ1-1	.	few	CASHSRGAFSGAFF	TGTGCCAGCCACTCCCGAGGCGCGTTTTCGGGAGCTTTCTTT
TRBV4-1	TRBJ2-7	.	.	CASSQRRAGEQYF	TGCGCCAGCAGCCAGCGACGGGCCGGGGAGCAGTACTTC
TRBV15	TRBJ2-7	TRBD2	.	CATSGTAGERYF	TGTGCCACCAGCGGTACGGCGGGGGAGCGGTACTTC
TRBV5-1	TRBJ2-7	.	.	CASSWGTPEYEQYF	TGCGCCAGCAGCTGGGGGACCCCCGAATACGAGCAGTACTTC
TRBV15	TRBJ1-4	TRBD1	.	CATSIETGAGEKLFF	TGTGCCACCAGCATTGAGACAGGGGCTGGTGAAAAACTGTTTTTT
TRBV20-1	TRBJ2-1	TRBD2	.	CSATGTSGSTYNEQFF	TGCAGTGCGACCGGGACTAGCGGGAGTACTTACAATGAGCAGTTCTTC
TRBV20-1	TRBJ1-3	.	.	CSGLSGNTIYF	TGCAGTGGACTCTCTGGAAACACCATATATTTT
TRBV14	TRBJ2-5	.	once	CASSQDMWKETQYF	TGTGCCAGCAGCCAAGATATGTGGAAAGAGACCCAGTACTTC
TRBV29-1	TRBJ2-5	.	once	CSLDWDSGTQETQYF	TGCAGCTTAGATTGGGATAGCGGTACCCAAGAGACCCAGTACTTC
TRBV2	TRBJ2-3	.	medium-sized	CASSARWTVTSTDTQYF	TGTGCCAGCAGTGCTCGCTGGACGGTAACTAGCACAGATACGCAGTATTTT
TRBV10-1	TRBJ1-4	.	.	CATLKCSRSKRDNEKLFF	TGCGCCACTCTAAAGTGCTCAAGGAGTAAGAGAGATAATGAAAAACTGTTTTTT
TRBV11-1	TRBJ2-3	.	.	CASSLASAGGDTQYF	TGTGCCAGCAGCTTAGCGTCGGCAGGTGGAGATACGCAGTATTTT
TRBV9	TRBJ1-3	.	many	CASSVSGSSGNTIYF	TGTGCCAGCAGCGTTTCGGGGAGCTCTGGAAACACCATATATTTT
TRBV10-2	TRBJ2-7	TRBD2	.	CASRGGLANYEQYF	TGCGCCAGCAGGGGCGGACTAGCGAATTACGAGCAGTACTTC
TRBV15	TRBJ2-5	TRBD2	.	CATSSSLTGGPQETQYF	TGTGCCACCAGCAGTTCCCTGACGGGGGGGCCTCAAGAGACCCAGTACTTC
TRBV2	TRBJ2-7	.	.	CASSNRLGGYEQYF	TGTGCCAGCAGTAACCGGTTGGGGGGCTACGAGCAGTACTTC
TRBV19	TRBJ2-7	TRBD2	.	CASSIGASGAYEQYF	TGTGCCAGTAGTATTGGGGCTAGCGGAGCCTACGAGCAGTACTTC
TRBV29-1	TRBJ2-7	.	.	CSVITGSNKQYF	TGCAGCGTCATTACAGGGTCCAACAAGCAGTACTTC
TRBV24-1	TRBJ1-2	.	.	CATKPGTSNYGYTF	TGTGCCACCAAACCCGGGACAAGCAACTATGGCTACACCTTC
TRBV29-1	TRBJ2-5	.	.	CSVDTVLLETQYF	TGCAGCGTTGACACTGTGCTTTTGGAGACCCAGTACTTC
TRBV7-9	TRBJ1-2	.	.	CASSLSTYGYTF	TGTGCCAGCAGCTTGTCGACATATGGCTACACCTTC
TRBV19	TRBJ1-6	.	.	CASSRPNSPLHF	TGTGCCAGTAGTCGGCCGAATTCACCCCTCCACTTT
TRBV29-1	TRBJ1-1	.	.	CSVEEGSKKGKTEAFF	TGCAGCGTTGAAGAAGGGTCTAAGAAAGGGAAGACTGAAGCTTTCTTT
TRBV13	TRBJ2-7	.	medium-sized	CASKGGTYEQYF	TGTGCCAGCAAGGGCGGGACCTACGAGCAGTACTTC
TRBV9	TRBJ1-6	.	.	CASSVVDPQASPLHF	TGTGCCAGCAGCGTAGTGGACCCCCAAGCCTCACCCCTCCACTTT
TRBV9	TRBJ2-7	TRBD1	.	CASSTWTGVNEQYF	TGTGCCAGCAGCACCTGGACAGGGGTGAACGAGCAGTACTTC
TRBV7-6	TRBJ2-1	.	.	CASSFTVNEQFF	TGTGCCAGCAGCTTTACAGTCAATGAGCAGTTCTTC
TRBV13	TRBJ2-3	TRBD1	.	CASTLRGSKDTQYF	TGTGCCAGCACCCTCAGGGGGTCGAAGGATACGCAGTATTTT
TRBV9	TRBJ2-7	TRBD2	once	CASSQEVGGGTYEQYF	TGTGCCAGCAGCCAAGAAGTCGGGGGAGGGACCTACGAGCAGTACTTC
TRBV25-1	TRBJ2-6	TRBD1	.	CASSRQGGANVLTF	TGTGCCAGCAGCCGACAGGGAGGGGCCAACGTCCTGACTTTC
TRBV7-9	TRBJ1-5	TRBD1	many	CASSDNRGRAGQPQHF	TGTGCCAGCAGCGACAACAGGGGCCGCGCGGGTCAGCCCCAGCATTTT
TRBV24-1	TRBJ2-7	.	.	CATSEGQYYEQYF	TGTGCCACCAGTGAGGGACAATACTACGAGCAGTACTTC
TRBV24-1	TRBJ2-3	TRBD1	.	CATSDPGQGSTGTQYF	TGTGCCACCAGTGATCCAGGACAGGGAAGCACAGGTACGCAGTATTTT
TRBV2	TRBJ1-2	.	.	CASSEDLTHRGYTF	TGTGCCAGCAGTGAAGACCTAACCCACAGGGGCTACACCTTC
TRBV15	TRBJ2-7	TRBD1	many	CATSRGDREFHEQYF	TGTGCCACCAGCAGAGGGGACAGGGAATTTCACGAGCAGTACTTC
TRBV7-9	TRBJ2-7	.	.	CASSERGSYEQYF	TGTGCCAGCAGTGAAAGGGGCTCCTACGAGCAGTACTTC
TRBV29-1	TRBJ1-1	TRBD1	.	CSVISTGGTEAFF	TGCAGCGTCATCTCGACAGGGGGCACTGAAGCTTTCTTT
TRBV29-1	TRBJ1-2	.	.	CSVVTGNYGYTF	TGCAGCGTCGTAACAGGGAACTATGGCTACACCTTC
TRBV15	TRBJ2-5	.	.	CATSTRAGETQYF	TGTGCCACCAGTACCCGGGCGGGAGAGACCCAGTACTTC
TRBV7-6	TRBJ1-4	.	many	CASSYRADATNEKLFF	TGTGCCAGCAGCTATCGGGCAGACGCAACTAATGAAAAACTGTTTTTT
TRBV5-1	TRBJ1-1	TRBD1	medium-sized	CASSLGTGGFGTEAFF	TGCGCCAGCAGCTTGGGGACAGGGGGATTCGGCACTGAAGCTTTCTTT
TRBV11-1	TRBJ2-7	TRBD1	.	CASSLGTGRDEQYF	TGTGCCAGCAGCTTAGGGACAGGGCGGGACGAGCAGTACTTC
TRBV6-2/TRBV6-3	TRBJ1-4	.	many	CASSYGLEKLFF	TGTGCCAGCAGTTACGGCCTTGAAAAACTGTTTTTT
TRBV10-3	TRBJ1-5	.	many	CAISEGGGGSNQPQHF	TGTGCCATCAGTGAGGGGGGGGGCGGGAGCAATCAGCCCCAGCATTTT
TRBV15	TRBJ2-1	.	few	CATSTREASLHNEQFF	TGTGCCACCAGCACGAGGGAGGCTAGCCTCCACAATGAGCAGTTCTTC
TRBV9	TRBJ2-7	TRBD2	many	CASSAAGETYEQYF	TGTGCCAGCAGCGCCGCGGGGGAAACCTACGAGCAGTACTTC
TRBV15	TRBJ1-1	.	.	CATKQWLNTEAFF	TGTGCCACTAAACAGTGGCTGAACACTGAAGCTTTCTTT
TRBV29-1	TRBJ1-5	.	.	CSVGGGTSNQPQHF	TGCAGCGTTGGGGGGGGAACAAGCAATCAGCCCCAGCATTTT
TRBV2	TRBJ1-5	.	.	CASRERDLGNQPQHF	TGTGCCAGCAGGGAACGGGACCTCGGCAATCAGCCCCAGCATTTT